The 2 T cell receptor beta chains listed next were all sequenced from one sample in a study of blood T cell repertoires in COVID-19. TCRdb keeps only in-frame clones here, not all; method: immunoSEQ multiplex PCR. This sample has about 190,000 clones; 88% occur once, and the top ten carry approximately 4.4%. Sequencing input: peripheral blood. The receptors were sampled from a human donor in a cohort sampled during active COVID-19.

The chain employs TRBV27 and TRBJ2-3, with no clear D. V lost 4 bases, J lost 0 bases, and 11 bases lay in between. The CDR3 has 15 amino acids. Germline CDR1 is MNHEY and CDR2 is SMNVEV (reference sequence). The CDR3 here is CASSSLGPSTDTQYF. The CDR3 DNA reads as TGTGCCAGCAGTTCTCTGGGCCCTAGCACAGATACGCAGTATTTT.

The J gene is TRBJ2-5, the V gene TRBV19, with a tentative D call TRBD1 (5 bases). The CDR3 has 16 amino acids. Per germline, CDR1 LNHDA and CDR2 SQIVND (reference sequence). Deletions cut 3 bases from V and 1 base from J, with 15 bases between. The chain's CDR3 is CASSIQGKGVQETQYF. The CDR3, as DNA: TGTGCCAGTAGTATCCAGGGTAAAGGGGTCCAAGAGACCCAGTACTTC.